Listed below are T cell receptor beta chains from one sample, sequenced in a study of blood T cells in healthy people across ages. TCRdb re-called the 5' RACE reads with MiXCR, one entry per CDR3 protein. Of roughly 1 million distinct CDR3 sequences detected, less than 25% appear once; the ten largest clones hold approximately 0.79%. These data were also reused for a study on T cells of mothers and their children.

Sequenced sample: blood. The receptors shown here come from a girl aged 2 to 9 in good health. Each CDR3 is given with its conserved first and last residue. A D gene is named only where the DNA matches it firmly. The size of a clone is reported for some rows only, either as once, few or many, or as a class for expanded clones.

>TRBD2|TRBV12-3/TRBV12-4|TRBJ2-7|-
TGTGCCAGCAGTGCGACGGGGGGAGCCTACGAGCAGTACTTC
CASSATGGAYEQYF
>TRBD2|TRBV7-9|TRBJ2-3|few
TGTGCCAGCAGCCAGCGGGGGGGCTCAGATACGCAGTATTTT
CASSQRGGSDTQYF
>-|TRBV6-5|TRBJ1-3|few
TGTGCCAGCCGCTCAGGTTGGACACTTGGAAACACCATATATTTT
CASRSGWTLGNTIYF
>TRBD1|TRBV29-1|TRBJ1-2|-
TGCAGCGTTCTAGAGGGAGGGGGCGGCTACACCTTC
CSVLEGGGGYTF
>-|TRBV7-9|TRBJ2-7|few
TGTGCCGGCAGCCGGGACTGGACCTACGAGCAGTACTTC
CAGSRDWTYEQYF
>TRBD2|TRBV12-3/TRBV12-4|TRBJ2-1|-
TGCGCCAGCAGTTCATCTAGCGGGAGAGGGTACAATGAGCAGTTCTTC
CASSSSSGRGYNEQFF
>-|TRBV12-3/TRBV12-4|TRBJ2-1|few
TGTGCCAGCAAGAAACTTGGGGTTGGGCAAAACAATGAGCAGTTCTTC
CASKKLGVGQNNEQFF
>TRBD2|TRBV5-1|TRBJ2-1|-
TGCGCCAGCAATGCGGGAGACAATGAGCAGTTCTTC
CASNAGDNEQFF
>TRBD1|TRBV29-1|TRBJ2-2|-
TGCAGCGCTACAGGGGTGAACACCGGGGAGCTGTTTTTT
CSATGVNTGELFF
>TRBD2|TRBV11-1|TRBJ2-1|-
TGTGCCAGCAGCTGGACTAGCGGGAGTGAGCAGTTCTTC
CASSWTSGSEQFF
>-|TRBV2|TRBJ2-7|few
TGTGCCAGCAGGGAAACGGATGCGCGGTACTTC
CASRETDARYF
>-|TRBV5-1|TRBJ2-3|-
TGCGCCAGGAAAACTACGGGGCGGGGAGTTACGCAGTATTTT
CARKTTGRGVTQYF
>TRBD1|TRBV25-1|TRBJ2-6|few
TGTGCCAGCAGCCGGACAGGAGGGGCCAACGTCCTGACTTTC
CASSRTGGANVLTF
>-|TRBV29-1|TRBJ1-1|-
TGCAGCGTTCCCACGGGGGAGATGAACACTGAAGCTTTCTTT
CSVPTGEMNTEAFF
>-|TRBV6-2/TRBV6-3|TRBJ2-3|few
TGTGCCAGCAGTTACCAAATTGAAGCAGATACGCAGTATTTT
CASSYQIEADTQYF
>TRBD2|TRBV9|TRBJ2-3|-
TGTGCCAGCAGCCCGTCGCGCGGGGGGCCCACAGATACGCAGTATTTT
CASSPSRGGPTDTQYF
>-|TRBV5-6|TRBJ1-1|-
TGTGCCAGCAGCGGGACTGAGGACACTGAAGCTTTCTTT
CASSGTEDTEAFF
>TRBD2|TRBV14|TRBJ2-1|-
TGTGCCAGCAGCCATCGGGAGGGCTGGAACAATGAGCAGTTCTTC
CASSHREGWNNEQFF
>-|TRBV4-1|TRBJ2-1|-
TGCGCCAGCAGCCCCCTGACTTCCCTTGAGCAGTTCTTC
CASSPLTSLEQFF
>TRBD2|TRBV19|TRBJ2-1|few
TGTGCCAGTAGTACCTACGGGACTAGCGGGGGGGCGGTCAATGAGCAGTTCTTC
CASSTYGTSGGAVNEQFF
>TRBD1|TRBV7-3|TRBJ2-3|-
TGTGCCAGCAGCTTTGATGCAGGGGGCAGCACAGATACGCAGTATTTT
CASSFDAGGSTDTQYF
>-|TRBV3-1|TRBJ2-7|-
TGTGCCAGCAGCCAAGACTTTCCAGCGGGCTACGAGCAGTACTTC
CASSQDFPAGYEQYF
>-|TRBV5-1|TRBJ2-1|-
TGCGCCAGCAGCTTGGCGTTCATGAGCCGGGAATACAATGAGCAGTTCTTC
CASSLAFMSREYNEQFF
>TRBD2|TRBV12-3/TRBV12-4|TRBJ2-2|once
TGTGCCAGCAGTCCGGGACTAGCGACCGGGGAGCTGTTTTTT
CASSPGLATGELFF
>-|TRBV11-2|TRBJ2-1|-
TGTGCCAGCATAGGACCGCACAATGAGCAGTTCTTC
CASIGPHNEQFF
>-|TRBV12-3/TRBV12-4|TRBJ1-6|-
TGTGCCAGCAGTTTTGCTCAAAATTCACCCCTCCACTTT
CASSFAQNSPLHF
>-|TRBV20-1|TRBJ2-7|-
TGCAGTGCGAACGGTGGTAGGGGGGGCGCCGAGCAGTACTTC
CSANGGRGGAEQYF
>-|TRBV13|TRBJ1-4|-
TGTGCCAGCAGCCTCGGGATTTCAACTAATGAAAAACTGTTTTTT
CASSLGISTNEKLFF
>-|TRBV29-1|TRBJ2-1|few
TGCAGCGCCCTACGGACAGAAAATGAGCAGTTCTTC
CSALRTENEQFF
>-|TRBV7-2|TRBJ2-5|-
TGTGCCAGCAGCTTAGTTACCTTACAGGGAGAGACCCAGTACTTC
CASSLVTLQGETQYF
>-|TRBV12-3/TRBV12-4|TRBJ1-2|-
TGTGCCAGCAGCCCCGGGATGTATGGCTACACCTTC
CASSPGMYGYTF
>-|TRBV5-1|TRBJ2-5|few
TGCGCCAGCACAAGGGTGGAGGGGACCCAGTACTTC
CASTRVEGTQYF
>-|TRBV9|TRBJ1-1|-
TGTGCCAGCAGCGTTGGGGGAAACAGGAACACTGAAGCTTTCTTT
CASSVGGNRNTEAFF
>TRBD2|TRBV29-1|TRBJ2-1|few
TGCAGCGTTGTAGGAGCGGGGGGTTTGATCCCCTACAATGAGCAGTTCTTC
CSVVGAGGLIPYNEQFF
>-|TRBV4-1|TRBJ2-4|-
TGCGCCAGCAGCCAAGATTTAGTTGGCGGAGCAGGGAAAAACATTCAGTACTTC
CASSQDLVGGAGKNIQYF
>-|TRBV20-1|TRBJ2-5|-
TGCAGTGCTCAGGGTAAAGAGACCCAGTACTTC
CSAQGKETQYF
>-|TRBV7-2|TRBJ2-3|-
TGTGCCAGCAGCTTAGTATCTTCAGATACGCAGTATTTT
CASSLVSSDTQYF
>TRBD1|TRBV3-1|TRBJ1-2|-
TGTGCCAGCAGCCAAGAGGGACAGGGACTCTATGGCTACACCTTC
CASSQEGQGLYGYTF
>TRBD2|TRBV6-1|TRBJ2-7|-
TGTGCCAGCAGTGAAGAGACTAGCGGGGGCTACGAGCAGTACTTC
CASSEETSGGYEQYF
>-|TRBV6-5|TRBJ2-1|many
TGTGCCAGCAGTTACGGAAACCGGGACTCTCCATACAATGAGCAGTTCTTC
CASSYGNRDSPYNEQFF
>-|TRBV20-1|TRBJ2-1|few
TGCAGTGCTTCTGTCTGGGGGCCGGGGAATGAGCAGTTCTTC
CSASVWGPGNEQFF
>TRBD2|TRBV27|TRBJ2-1|-
TGCGCCAGCAGTTTATGGCGGGAGGGCCTCAATGAGCAGTTCTTC
CASSLWREGLNEQFF
>TRBD1|TRBV20-1|TRBJ1-5|-
TGCAGTGCGAGCGATTCCGGGGGGGACAGGGGGGATCAGCCCCAGCATTTT
CSASDSGGDRGDQPQHF
>-|TRBV7-6|TRBJ2-7|-
TGTGCCAGCAGCTTAGATGGACCCAACGAGCAGTACTTC
CASSLDGPNEQYF
>TRBD2|TRBV4-1|TRBJ2-1|-
TGCGCCAGCAGCCAAGGAAGACCCGGGACTAGTATATTTAGTGAGCAGTTCTTC
CASSQGRPGTSIFSEQFF
>-|TRBV11-2|TRBJ2-1|few
TGTGCCAGCAGCTTAGTCTTACAGGGTGATGAGCAGTTCTTC
CASSLVLQGDEQFF
>-|TRBV20-1|TRBJ2-7|few
TGCAGTGCTAGCGATCCCACGGAGATACTCTACGAGCAGTACTTC
CSASDPTEILYEQYF
>TRBD2|TRBV7-9|TRBJ2-3|few
TGTGCCAGCAGCTCCGGGACTAGTTCAGATACGCAGTATTTT
CASSSGTSSDTQYF
>TRBD1|TRBV20-1|TRBJ2-7|once
TGCAGTGCTAGGGGGACAGGGGGACTCCTTTGGCAGTACTTC
CSARGTGGLLWQYF
>-|TRBV7-6|TRBJ2-7|-
TGTGCCAGCAGCCCTGGGGCTCCCTACGAGCAGTACTTC
CASSPGAPYEQYF
>TRBD2|TRBV9|TRBJ2-3|-
TGTGCCAGCAGCAACTACGCGGGAGGGAGCACAGATACGCAGTATTTT
CASSNYAGGSTDTQYF
>-|TRBV6-6|TRBJ2-5|many
TGTGCCAGCAGTTACAGGGGGGAGACCCAGTACTTC
CASSYRGETQYF
>-|TRBV7-2|TRBJ2-7|-
TGTGCCAGCAGCTTACTACCGGCAGGCGAGCAGTACTTC
CASSLLPAGEQYF
>-|TRBV28|TRBJ2-4|-
TGTGCCAGCAGTTTAACCCCTTTACAGGTTGGGGAAGGAACCAAAAACATTCAGTACTTC
CASSLTPLQVGEGTKNIQYF
>-|TRBV4-1|TRBJ2-1|few
TGCGCCAGCAGCCAGGGAGGGACAGAGCAGTTCTTC
CASSQGGTEQFF